This entry lists 13 T cell receptor beta chains sequenced from one sample in a study of cytotoxic CD8 clonotypes in ibrutinib-treated CLL. The assay was immunoSEQ multiplex PCR, and TCRdb's table has in-frame clones only and misses some. Of approximately 350,000 clones detected, over 60% appear once; the ten largest clones hold roughly 6.3%. This specimen consisted of PBMCs, obtained after 36 months of ibrutinib treatment. The receptors originated from a human donor with chronic lymphocytic leukemia.

The rearrangement links TRBV11-2 to TRBJ1-1; 9 positions agree with TRBD1. J was trimmed by 6 bases and V by 5 bases; bases with no gene match: 10. The CDR3 is made up of 15 amino acids. Germline CDR1 and CDR2: SGHAT and FQNNGV. The CDR3 DNA reads as TGTGCCAGCAGCACCTCCGGGACAGGGATATCTGAAGCTTTCTTT. This encodes CASSTSGTGISEAFF.

This clone appeared many times. The rearrangement uses TRBV4-1 and TRBJ1-1, with TRBD1 identical over 7 bases. Germline CDR1 reads MGHRA; CDR2 reads YSYEKL. V was clipped by 4 bases and J by 3 bases; unmatched bases: 5. The CDR3 is made up of 14 amino acids. The CDR3, as DNA: TGCGCCAGCAGCCTTACCACAGGGGACACTGAAGCTTTCTTT. Protein: CASSLTTGDTEAFF.

The CDR3 nucleotides read TGCAGTGCTGCTACCGGGACTGGCTACACCTTC. This codes for CSAATGTGYTF. The chain couples TRBV20-1 to TRBJ1-2; TRBD1 is a possible D gene (5 bases). The CDR3 contains 11 residues. The germline CDR1 and CDR2 sequences are DFQATT and SNEGSKA (reference sequence). The V end lost 5 bases, the J end lost 7 bases, and 11 bases lay between the germline ends.

The chain links TRBV9 to TRBJ2-7; 10 positions match TRBD2. This CDR3 contains 15 residues. Germline CDR1 reads SGDLS; CDR2 reads YYNGEE. V was pared by 4 bases and J by 1 base, with 5 bases of the junction left unmatched. The CDR3 region is CASSPTSGASYEQYF. The CDR3 DNA is TGTGCCAGCAGCCCTACTAGCGGGGCATCCTACGAGCAGTACTTC.

The chain employs TRBV4-1 and TRBJ2-5; 10 bases fit TRBD2. The CDR3 totals 15 residues. V was pared by 3 bases and J by 4 bases, with 5 bases of the junction left unmatched. Germline assignment: CDR1 MGHRA and CDR2 YSYEKL. DNA for the CDR3: TGCGCCAGCAGCCATCCAGCGGGGGGGGTAGAGACCCAGTACTTC. It encodes CASSHPAGGVETQYF.

The chain employs TRBV7-6 and TRBJ2-5, with 7 bases matching TRBD2. The CDR3 contains 16 residues. CDR1 is SGHVS and CDR2 is FNYEAQ in the germline V gene. V lost 4 bases, J lost 3 bases, and 11 bases stayed unmatched. The CDR3 coding sequence is TGTGCCAGCAGCTATCTAGGTTCCGCGGGAGAAGAGACCCAGTACTTC. It translates to CASSYLGSAGEETQYF.

The rearrangement uses TRBV2 and TRBJ2-7; the D is unclear. The CDR3 is made up of 14 amino acids. Germline V gene data show CDR1 as SNHLY and CDR2 as FYNNEI. Trimming stripped 5 bases from V and 2 bases from J, with 13 bases between. CDR3 sequence: CASSRQIQTYEQYF. The CDR3 nucleotides read TGTGCCAGCAGTCGACAAATTCAAACCTACGAGCAGTACTTC.

V usage is TRBV15 and J usage is TRBJ1-1, with 7 positions matching TRBD1. The CDR3 runs to 17 residues. J lost 4 bases, V lost 3 bases, and 14 bases had no gene match. The germline gives CDR1 LNHNV, CDR2 YYDKDF (reference sequence). The CDR3: CATSRDAGGRLGTEAFF. CDR3 DNA: TGTGCCACCAGCAGGGATGCAGGGGGACGTTTGGGCACTGAAGCTTTCTTT.

In its sample, this clone was seen a few times. The chain carries TRBV27 and TRBJ1-2; 9 bases align to TRBD1. Per germline, CDR1 MNHEY and CDR2 SMNVEV (reference sequence). CDR3 size: 14 residues. Unmatched junction bases numbered 6, after V lost 6 bases and J lost 4 bases. The CDR3 region is CASSGTGRGYGYTF. DNA of the CDR3: TGTGCCAGCAGCGGGACAGGGAGAGGCTATGGCTACACCTTC.

This clone was picked up a small number of times. This chain connects TRBV4-1 to TRBJ1-5; maybe TRBD1 (5 bases). V lost 0 bases, J lost 1 base, and 10 bases lay in between. The CDR3 is 16 amino acids. Germline loops: CDR1 MGHRA, CDR2 YSYEKL. This CDR3 reads CASSQDGAGSNQPQHF. DNA for the CDR3: TGCGCCAGCAGCCAAGATGGGGCAGGGAGCAATCAGCCCCAGCATTTT.

There are a few counts of this clone. The same CDR3 arises from other DNA sequences in this sample as well. The V call is TRBV7-6, the J call TRBJ2-7; TRBD1 matches at 8 bases. Germline V gene data show CDR1 as SGHVS and CDR2 as FNYEAQ. The CDR3 is made up of 14 amino acids. V lost 5 bases, J lost 0 bases, and 3 bases stayed unmatched. DNA of the CDR3: TGTGCCAGCAGCCAGGACAGGGTCTCCTACGAGCAGTACTTC. As protein: CASSQDRVSYEQYF.

This rearrangement joins TRBV6-1 to TRBJ1-3; no clear D. Germline V lookup: CDR1 MNHNS, CDR2 SASEGT. V lost 6 bases to trimming and J lost 4 bases, with 10 bases between them. This CDR3 is built from 13 residues. The CDR3 DNA reads as TGTGCCAGCAGAAAAGGGTACGGAAACACCATATATTTT. This translates into CASRKGYGNTIYF.

This clone was observed once. The J gene is TRBJ2-3, the V gene TRBV5-1, with D perhaps matching TRBD2 (5 bases). The germline V and J ends were trimmed by 3 bases and 4 bases, with 12 bases remaining between them. The germline V gene encodes CDR1 SGHRS and CDR2 YFSETQ. The CDR3 sequence is 14 residues long. CDR3 DNA sequence: TGCGCCAGCAGCTCTAAGGGAGTCCCAGATACGCAGTATTTT. This codes for CASSSKGVPDTQYF.